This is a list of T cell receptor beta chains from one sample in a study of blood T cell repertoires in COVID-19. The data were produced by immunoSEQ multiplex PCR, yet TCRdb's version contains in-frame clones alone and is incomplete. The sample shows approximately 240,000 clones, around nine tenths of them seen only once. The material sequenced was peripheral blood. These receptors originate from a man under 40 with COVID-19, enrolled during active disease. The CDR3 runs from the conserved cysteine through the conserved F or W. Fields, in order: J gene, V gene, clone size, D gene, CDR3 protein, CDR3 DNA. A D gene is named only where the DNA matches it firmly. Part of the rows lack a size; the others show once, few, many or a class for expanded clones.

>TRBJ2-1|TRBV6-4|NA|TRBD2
CASSDPTSGGRDEQFF
TGTGCCAGCAGTGACCCGACTAGCGGGGGGCGGGATGAGCAGTTCTTC
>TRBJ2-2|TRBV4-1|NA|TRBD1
CASSWTGAGGVSTGELFF
TGCGCCAGCAGCTGGACAGGGGCAGGGGGGGTGAGCACCGGGGAGCTGTTTTTT
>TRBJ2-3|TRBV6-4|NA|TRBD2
CASSEEAGNTQYF
TGTGCCAGCAGTGAAGAAGCGGGGAATACGCAGTATTTT
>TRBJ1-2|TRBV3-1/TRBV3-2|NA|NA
CASSPPGTRGYTF
TGTGCCAGCAGCCCGCCGGGGACACGAGGCTACACCTTC
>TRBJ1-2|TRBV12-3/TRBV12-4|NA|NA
CASSPGDGYTF
TGTGCCAGCAGTCCGGGGGATGGCTACACCTTC
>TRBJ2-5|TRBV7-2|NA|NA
CASSPRTEGETQYF
TGTGCCAGCAGCCCCAGGACAGAAGGCGAGACCCAGTACTTC
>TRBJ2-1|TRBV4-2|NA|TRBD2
CASSQDFGTSGVTNEQFF
TGTGCCAGCAGCCAAGATTTTGGGACTAGCGGGGTAACCAATGAGCAGTTCTTC
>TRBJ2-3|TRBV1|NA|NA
CTSASLTYTDTQYF
TGCACCAGCGCGTCTTTAACCTACACAGATACGCAGTATTTT
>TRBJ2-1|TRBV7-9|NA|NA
CASSQGPGEQFF
TGTGCCAGCAGCCAGGGGCCCGGAGAGCAGTTCTTC
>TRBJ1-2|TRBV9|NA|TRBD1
CASSETEQGLSGYTF
TGTGCCAGCAGCGAGACTGAACAGGGGCTATCGGGCTACACCTTC
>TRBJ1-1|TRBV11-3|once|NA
CASSSRSQNTEAFF
TGTGCCAGCAGCTCCAGATCCCAGAACACTGAAGCTTTCTTT
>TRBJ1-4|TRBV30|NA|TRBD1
CAWSSTGATNEKLFF
TGTGCCTGGAGCTCAACAGGGGCAACTAATGAAAAACTGTTTTTT
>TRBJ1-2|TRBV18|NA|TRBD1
CASSPYDRGNHGYTF
TGTGCCAGCTCACCATACGACAGGGGGAACCATGGCTACACCTTC
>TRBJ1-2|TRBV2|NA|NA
CASSVTRVHPANYGYTF
TGTGCCAGCAGTGTAACCAGGGTTCACCCAGCTAACTATGGCTACACCTTC
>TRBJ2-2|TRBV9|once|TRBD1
CASSVARTGGMVTGELFF
TGTGCCAGCAGCGTAGCTCGGACAGGGGGTATGGTCACCGGGGAGCTGTTTTTT
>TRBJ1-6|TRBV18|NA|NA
CASSADSNSPLHF
TGTGCCAGCTCAGCGGACAGTAATTCACCCCTCCACTTT
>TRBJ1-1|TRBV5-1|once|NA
CASREDTEAFF
TGCGCCAGCAGAGAGGACACTGAAGCTTTCTTT
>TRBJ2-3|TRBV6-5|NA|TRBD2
CASSSPAGATDTQYF
TGTGCCAGCAGTTCTCCAGCGGGGGCCACAGATACGCAGTATTTT
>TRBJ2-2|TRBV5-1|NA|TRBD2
CASSSRFRGTTNTGELFF
TGCGCCAGCAGTTCCCGGTTTCGTGGGACTACGAACACCGGGGAGCTGTTTTTT
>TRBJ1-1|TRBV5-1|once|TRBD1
CASSRGQGAGTEAFF
TGCGCCAGCAGCCGCGGCCAGGGGGCAGGAACTGAAGCTTTCTTT
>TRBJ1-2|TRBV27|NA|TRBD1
CATWTGNNYGYTF
TGTGCCACCTGGACAGGGAATAACTATGGCTACACCTTC
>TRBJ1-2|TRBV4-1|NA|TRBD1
CASSRGPDRVFNYGYTF
TGCGCCAGCAGCCGCGGCCCTGACAGGGTCTTTAACTATGGCTACACCTTC
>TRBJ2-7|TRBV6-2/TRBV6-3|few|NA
CASSYGAGALTGQYF
TGTGCCAGCAGTTACGGTGCAGGGGCTCTAACGGGGCAGTACTTC
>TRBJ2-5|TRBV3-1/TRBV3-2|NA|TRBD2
CASSQALSGGGQETQYF
TGTGCCAGCAGCCAAGCCCTTAGCGGGGGGGGCCAAGAGACCCAGTACTTC
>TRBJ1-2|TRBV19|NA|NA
CASSEKRGGYTF
TGTGCCAGTTCCGAGAAAAGAGGTGGCTACACCTTC
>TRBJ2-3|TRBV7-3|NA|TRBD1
CASSATGVTDTQYF
TGTGCCAGCAGCGCGACAGGGGTCACAGATACGCAGTATTTT
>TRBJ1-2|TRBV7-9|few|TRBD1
CASTIRQGSRAGYTF
TGTGCCAGCACCATACGACAGGGATCACGGGCTGGCTACACCTTC
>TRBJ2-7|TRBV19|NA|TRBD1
CASSIGGTGGYEQYF
TGTGCCAGTAGTATTGGGGGGACAGGGGGATACGAGCAGTACTTC
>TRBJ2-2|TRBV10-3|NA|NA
CAITGETNTGELFF
TGTGCCATCACCGGGGAGACGAACACCGGGGAGCTGTTTTTT
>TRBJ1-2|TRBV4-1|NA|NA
CASSPRDTYGYTF
TGCGCCAGCAGCCCCCGGGACACCTATGGCTACACCTTC
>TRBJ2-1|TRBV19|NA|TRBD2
CASTSGYNEQFF
TGTGCCAGTACTAGCGGTTACAATGAGCAGTTCTTC
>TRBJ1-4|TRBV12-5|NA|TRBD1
CASATLDRGSEKLFF
TGTGCTAGTGCCACCTTGGACAGGGGTAGTGAAAAACTGTTTTTT
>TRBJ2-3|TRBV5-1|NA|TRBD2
CASNVVPPGRGRSTDTQYF
TGCGCCAGCAACGTGGTTCCCCCGGGGCGGGGGAGGAGCACAGATACGCAGTATTTT
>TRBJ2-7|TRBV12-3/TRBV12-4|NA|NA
CASSFAGFYEQYF
TGTGCCAGCAGTTTCGCGGGGTTCTACGAGCAGTACTTC
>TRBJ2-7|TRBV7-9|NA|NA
CASSLSGSPSYEQYF
TGTGCCAGCAGCTTATCGGGAAGTCCCTCCTACGAGCAGTACTTC
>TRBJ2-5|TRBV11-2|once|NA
CASSLGGGRETQYF
TGTGCCAGCAGCTTAGGCGGGGGCAGGGAGACCCAGTACTTC
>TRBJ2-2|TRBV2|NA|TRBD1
CASTRGHTGELFF
TGTGCCAGCACCAGGGGGCACACCGGGGAGCTGTTTTTT
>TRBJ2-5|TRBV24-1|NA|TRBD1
CATSDRSTTGEETQYF
TGTGCCACCAGTGATCGCTCAACAACAGGGGAGGAGACCCAGTACTTC
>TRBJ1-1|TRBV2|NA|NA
CAGRGGRTEAFF
TGTGCCGGCCGAGGAGGGCGGACTGAAGCTTTCTTT
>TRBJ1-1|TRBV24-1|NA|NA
CATSQGSEAFF
TGTGCCACCAGCCAGGGGTCTGAAGCTTTCTTT
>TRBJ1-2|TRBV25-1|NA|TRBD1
CASSDRGHLGYTF
TGTGCCAGCAGTGACAGGGGGCATCTAGGCTACACCTTC
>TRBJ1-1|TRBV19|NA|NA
CASILRGTEAFF
TGTGCCAGTATCCTTCGGGGGACTGAAGCTTTCTTT
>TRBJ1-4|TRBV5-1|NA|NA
CASRPGANEKLFF
TGCGCCAGCCGGCCAGGGGCTAATGAAAAACTGTTTTTT
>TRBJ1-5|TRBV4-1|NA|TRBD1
CASSRSSSGGDQPQHF
TGCGCCAGCAGCCGCTCATCCTCAGGGGGCGATCAGCCCCAGCATTTT
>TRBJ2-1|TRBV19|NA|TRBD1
CASSVDRVGRDEQFF
TGTGCCAGTAGTGTCGACAGGGTGGGACGAGATGAGCAGTTCTTC
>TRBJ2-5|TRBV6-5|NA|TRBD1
CATNTGTGTETQYF
TGTGCCACCAATACCGGGACAGGGACAGAGACCCAGTACTTC
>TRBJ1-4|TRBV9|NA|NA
CASSPGGNDEKLFF
TGTGCCAGCAGTCCCGGCGGGAACGATGAAAAACTGTTTTTT
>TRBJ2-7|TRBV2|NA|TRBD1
CASSEAGIGAGGNEQYF
TGTGCCAGCAGTGAAGCGGGTATTGGGGCAGGGGGCAACGAGCAGTACTTC
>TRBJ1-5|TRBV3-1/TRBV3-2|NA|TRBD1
CASSQGGTGTGQPQHF
TGTGCCAGCAGCCAAGGCGGGACAGGGACGGGTCAGCCCCAGCATTTT
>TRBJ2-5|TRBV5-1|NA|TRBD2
CASASLAGEETQYF
TGCGCCAGCGCATCTTTAGCGGGGGAGGAGACCCAGTACTTC
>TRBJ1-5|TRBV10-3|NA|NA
CAISAPGDNQPQHF
TGTGCCATCAGCGCTCCAGGGGACAATCAGCCCCAGCATTTT
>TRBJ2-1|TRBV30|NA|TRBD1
CAWSNPRQGNNEQFF
TGTGCCTGGAGTAACCCCCGACAGGGTAATAATGAGCAGTTCTTC
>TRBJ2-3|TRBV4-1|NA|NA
CASSPGEDTQYF
TGCGCCAGCAGCCCGGGGGAAGATACGCAGTATTTT